One sample yielded the 6 T cell receptor beta chains listed below, sequenced in a study of blood T cell repertoires in COVID-19. Profiling relied on immunoSEQ multiplex PCR, and the TCRdb table lists in-frame clones only, not all of them. The table includes 150,000 to 200,000 clones, under 90% detected once. Sequences were obtained from peripheral blood. These TCRs come from a woman aged 65 to 85 with COVID-19, enrolled during active disease.

The chain uses TRBV5-1 and TRBJ1-2; D gene unclear. Trimming pared 1 base from V and 10 bases from J, leaving 14 bases between. In germline, CDR1 is SGHRS, CDR2 YFSETQ. The CDR3 totals 13 residues. CDR3 sequence (DNA): TGCGCCAGCAGCTTGACGCCAACTGTACCCTACACCTTC. Amino acid sequence: CASSLTPTVPYTF.

V usage is TRBV7-2 and J usage is TRBJ2-3; D might be TRBD1 (5 bases). CDR3 size: 13 residues. The germline V and J ends were trimmed by 3 bases and 4 bases, with 8 bases remaining between them. Germline CDR1 SGHTA, CDR2 FQGNSA. The CDR3 coding sequence is TGTGCCAGCAGCTTTCAGGGATCAGATACGCAGTATTTT. Protein: CASSFQGSDTQYF.

The V and J genes are TRBV27 and TRBJ2-7; 10 positions agree with TRBD1. The CDR3 is made up of 15 amino acids. Trimming removed 2 bases from V and 2 bases from J; junction bases left unmatched: 3. CDR1 and CDR2 from the germline V gene are MNHEY and SMNVEV (reference sequence). The CDR3 loop reads CASSLGTGVAYEQYF. CDR3 in DNA: TGTGCCAGCAGTTTAGGGACAGGGGTCGCCTACGAGCAGTACTTC.

V usage is TRBV10-3 and J usage is TRBJ1-5, with a weak D call TRBD1 (5 bases). The germline gives CDR1 ENHRY, CDR2 SYGVKD. The CDR3 has 14 amino acids. Trimming shortened V by 0 bases and J by 7 bases, and 10 bases separated the two germline ends. The CDR3 DNA reads TGTGCCATCAGTGAGTCGCAGGGTTGCCAGCCCCAGCATTTT. Residues: CAISESQGCQPQHF.

The V and J genes are TRBV7-8 and TRBJ1-5; 7 bases are a match to TRBD1. Germline-derived CDR1 and CDR2 are SGHVS and FQNEAQ. Trimming took 6 bases from V and 5 from J; bases not matched to a gene: 10. The CDR3 runs to 15 residues. CDR3 residues: CASRLSDRQDQPQHF. CDR3 DNA: TGTGCCAGCAGGTTATCGGACAGGCAAGATCAGCCCCAGCATTTT.

This chain links TRBV5-1 with TRBJ2-3; 7 nucleotides line up with TRBD2. Germline CDR1 reads SGHRS; CDR2 reads YFSETQ. CDR3 size: 17 residues. J gave up 4 bases and V 0 bases, and 11 bases lay outside the gene matches. The CDR3 loop reads CASSLARLRERSDTQYF. The CDR3 DNA reads as TGCGCCAGCAGCTTGGCTAGGTTGCGGGAGAGGTCAGATACGCAGTATTTT.